The 9 T cell receptor beta chains presented below share a single source sample, sequenced in a study of blood T cell repertoires in COVID-19 (dated by TCRdb to between 2020 and 2021). The library came from the immunoSEQ multiplex PCR assay. What TCRdb holds here is the immuneACCESS table cut down to in-frame rearrangements. Part of the clones is not present; checked against another copy, under half of the missing clones reflect an unresolved V gene, and the others are unexplained. Present in this sample are about 100,000 clones, roughly 85% of which were seen just once. The ten top clones hold under 3.5% of the sample. Material for sequencing was PBMCs or T cells enriched from blood (not recorded which). Receptors were obtained from a woman between 50 and 59 years old who had recovered from COVID-19.

For the CDR3, the DNA is TGTGCCTGGAGTCCCGCGAGCCACGAGCAGTACTTC. Its protein is CAWSPASHEQYF. The chain couples TRBV30 to TRBJ2-7; D is unresolved. The germline V gene encodes CDR1 GTSNPN and CDR2 SVGIG (reference sequence). V lost 2 bases, J lost 5 bases, and 10 bases lay in between. The CDR3 extends over 12 amino acids.

J is TRBJ2-7 and V is TRBV2; a possible D gene is TRBD2 (6 bases). This CDR3 comprises 14 residues. Trimming pared 6 bases from V and 1 base from J, leaving 13 bases between. The germline gives CDR1 SNHLY, CDR2 FYNNEI. The CDR3 coding sequence is TGTGCCAGCAGAGATCCGGGACTTTCCTACGAGCAGTACTTC. As protein: CASRDPGLSYEQYF.

The V and J genes are TRBV3-1 (or the pseudogene TRBV3-2) and TRBJ1-4; D is perhaps TRBD1 (6 bases). The length of the CDR3 is 17 residues. V shed 4 bases and J shed 0 bases, with 15 bases lying between them. Germline V gene data show CDR1 as LGHDT and CDR2 as YNNKEL (reference sequence). CDR3 sequence reads: CASSRSGAFPTNEKLFF. In nucleotides, the CDR3 is TGTGCCAGCAGCCGATCAGGGGCCTTCCCAACTAATGAAAAACTGTTTTTT.

The J gene is TRBJ2-2, the V gene TRBV30, with 9 bases fitting TRBD2. From germline, CDR1 is GTSNPN and CDR2 SVGIG (reference sequence). With V trimmed by 3 bases and J by 1 base, 9 bases remained unmatched. This CDR3 region has 17 residues. The CDR3 is CAWRTSGYKGNTGELFF. The CDR3 region has the DNA TGTGCCTGGAGGACTAGCGGTTATAAGGGGAACACCGGGGAGCTGTTTTTT.

This rearrangement joins TRBV7-9 to TRBJ1-3, with a weak D call TRBD1 (6 bases). CDR1 is SEHNR, CDR2 FQNEAQ, per germline (reference sequence). The CDR3 consists of 14 residues. V lost 5 bases and J lost 2, with 10 bases in between. The CDR3 DNA reads TGTGCCAGCAGCAAGACAGGTCCTGGAAACACCATATATTTT. Translated, it gives CASSKTGPGNTIYF.

The chain is built from TRBV7-2 and TRBJ2-4; 11 bases map to TRBD2. This CDR3 comprises 21 residues. Germline CDR1 is SGHTA and CDR2 is FQGNSA. The V gene end was trimmed by 0 bases and the J gene end by 1 base; junction bases not matched to a gene: 14. The CDR3 region is CASSLAIVRLAGTGAKNIQYF. CDR3 in DNA: TGTGCCAGCAGCTTAGCGATAGTGAGACTAGCGGGAACGGGGGCCAAAAACATTCAGTACTTC.

The chain recombines TRBV27 with TRBJ1-1; tentative D call: TRBD1 (6 bases). The CDR3 is made up of 13 amino acids. With 6 bases removed from V and 7 bases from J, the gap between germline ends came to 15 bases. The germline V gene encodes CDR1 MNHEY and CDR2 SMNVEV (reference sequence). CDR3 coding DNA: TGTGCCAGCAGGTCAACAGGGAAAATTGAAGCTTTCTTT. It encodes CASRSTGKIEAFF.

The chain is built from TRBV4-1 and TRBJ2-7; tentatively, D is TRBD1 (5 bases). V was clipped by 0 bases and J by 2 bases, with 17 bases between them. The CDR3 is 17 amino acids. Germline assignment: CDR1 MGHRA and CDR2 YSYEKL. CDR3 nucleotide sequence: TGCGCCAGCAGCCAAGATTTCGTTACAGACAGTACCTACGAGCAGTACTTC. Encoded protein: CASSQDFVTDSTYEQYF.

This clone came up many times. The chain links TRBV19 to TRBJ2-5; tentative D call: TRBD2 (6 bases). V lost 4 bases, J lost 5 bases, and 20 bases lay in between. This CDR3 has 16 amino acids. Per the germline V gene, CDR1 is LNHDA and CDR2 is SQIVND (reference sequence). CDR3 nucleotide sequence: TGTGCCAGTAGTACTACCTGGGGGGTTGGAAGGGAGACCCAGTACTTC. Protein: CASSTTWGVGRETQYF.